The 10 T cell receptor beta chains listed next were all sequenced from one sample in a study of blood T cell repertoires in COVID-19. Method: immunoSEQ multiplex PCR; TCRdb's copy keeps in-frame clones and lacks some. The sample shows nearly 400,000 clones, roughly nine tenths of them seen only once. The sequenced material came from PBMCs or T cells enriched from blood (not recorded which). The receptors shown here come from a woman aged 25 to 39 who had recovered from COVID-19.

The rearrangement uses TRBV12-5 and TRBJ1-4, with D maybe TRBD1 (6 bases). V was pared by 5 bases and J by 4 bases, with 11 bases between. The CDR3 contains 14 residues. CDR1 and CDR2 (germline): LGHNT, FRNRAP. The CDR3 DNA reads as TGTGCTAGTGGTCGGACAGATCTTAATGAAAAACTGTTTTTT. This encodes CASGRTDLNEKLFF.

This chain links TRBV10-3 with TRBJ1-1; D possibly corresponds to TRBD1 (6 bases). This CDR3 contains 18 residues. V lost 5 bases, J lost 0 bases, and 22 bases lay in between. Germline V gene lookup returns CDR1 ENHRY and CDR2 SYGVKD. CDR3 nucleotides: TGTGCCATCAGTCTAACAGGGCAGGGGAATCGCATGAACACTGAAGCTTTCTTT. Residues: CAISLTGQGNRMNTEAFF.

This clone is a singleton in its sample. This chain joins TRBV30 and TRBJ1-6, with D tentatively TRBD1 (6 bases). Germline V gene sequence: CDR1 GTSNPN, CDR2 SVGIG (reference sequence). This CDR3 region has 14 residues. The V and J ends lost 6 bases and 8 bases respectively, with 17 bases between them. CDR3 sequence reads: CACGQGQYYSPLHF. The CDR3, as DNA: TGTGCCTGCGGGCAGGGACAATACTATTCACCCCTCCACTTT.

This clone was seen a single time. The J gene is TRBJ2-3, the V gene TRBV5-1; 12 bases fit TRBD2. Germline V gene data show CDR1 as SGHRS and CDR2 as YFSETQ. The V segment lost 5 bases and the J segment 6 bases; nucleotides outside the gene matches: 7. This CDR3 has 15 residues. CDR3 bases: TGCGCCAGCAGGCTAGCGGGGGGGCATGTGGATACGCAGTATTTT. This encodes CASRLAGGHVDTQYF.

CDR3 bases: TGTGCCAGCAGCTTGGTCCAGACTCAAGAGACCCAGTACTTC. Residues: CASSLVQTQETQYF. This chain connects TRBV7-9 to TRBJ2-5; D is uncertain. CDR3 length: 14 residues. The germline V and J ends were trimmed by 3 bases and 2 bases, with 10 bases remaining between them. Per germline, CDR1 SEHNR and CDR2 FQNEAQ (reference sequence).

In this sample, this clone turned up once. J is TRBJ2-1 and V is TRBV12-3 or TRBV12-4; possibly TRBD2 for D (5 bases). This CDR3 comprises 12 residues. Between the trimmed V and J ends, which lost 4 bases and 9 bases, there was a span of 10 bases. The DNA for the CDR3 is TGTGCCAGCAGTTCACTAGATCCTGAGCAGTTCTTC. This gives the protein CASSSLDPEQFF.

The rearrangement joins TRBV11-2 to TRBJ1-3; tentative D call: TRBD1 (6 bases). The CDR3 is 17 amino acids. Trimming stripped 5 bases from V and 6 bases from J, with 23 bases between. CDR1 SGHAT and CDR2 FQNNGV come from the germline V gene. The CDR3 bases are TGTGCCAGCAGCAACAATCAGGGACCTGGGGGCGAAAACACCATATATTTT. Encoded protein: CASSNNQGPGGENTIYF. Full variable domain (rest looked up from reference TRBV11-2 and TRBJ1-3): EAGVAQSPRYKIIEKRQSVAFWCNPISGHATLYWYQQILGQGPKLLIQFQNNGVVDDSQLPKDRFSAERLKGVDSTLKIQPAKLEDSAVYLCASSNNQGPGGENTIYFGEGSWLTVV.

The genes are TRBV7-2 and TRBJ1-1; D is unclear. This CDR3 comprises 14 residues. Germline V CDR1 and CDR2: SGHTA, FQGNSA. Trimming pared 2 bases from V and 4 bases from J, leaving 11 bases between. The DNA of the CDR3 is TGTGCCAGCAGCTTAAGTCAAGTCAGCACTGAAGCTTTCTTT. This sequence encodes CASSLSQVSTEAFF. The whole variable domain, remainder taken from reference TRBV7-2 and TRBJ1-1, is GAGVSQSPSNKVTEKGKDVELRCDPISGHTALYWYRQSLGQGLEFLIYFQGNSAPDKSGLPSDRFSAERTGGSVSTLTIQRTQQEDSAVYLCASSLSQVSTEAFFGQGTRLTVV.

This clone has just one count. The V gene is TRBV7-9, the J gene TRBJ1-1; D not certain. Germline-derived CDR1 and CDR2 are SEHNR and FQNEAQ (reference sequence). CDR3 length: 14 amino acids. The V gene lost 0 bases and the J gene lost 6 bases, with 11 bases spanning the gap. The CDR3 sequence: CASSLAGGLAEAFF. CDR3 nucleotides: TGTGCCAGCAGCTTAGCGGGAGGCTTGGCTGAAGCTTTCTTT.

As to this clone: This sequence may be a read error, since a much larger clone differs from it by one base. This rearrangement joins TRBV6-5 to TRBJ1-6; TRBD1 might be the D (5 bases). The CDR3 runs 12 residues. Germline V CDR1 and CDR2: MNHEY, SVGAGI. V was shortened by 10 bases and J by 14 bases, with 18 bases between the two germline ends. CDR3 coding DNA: TGTGCCACCAAGGGGCGGGGTCCAACCCTCCACTTT. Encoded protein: CATKGRGPTLHF.